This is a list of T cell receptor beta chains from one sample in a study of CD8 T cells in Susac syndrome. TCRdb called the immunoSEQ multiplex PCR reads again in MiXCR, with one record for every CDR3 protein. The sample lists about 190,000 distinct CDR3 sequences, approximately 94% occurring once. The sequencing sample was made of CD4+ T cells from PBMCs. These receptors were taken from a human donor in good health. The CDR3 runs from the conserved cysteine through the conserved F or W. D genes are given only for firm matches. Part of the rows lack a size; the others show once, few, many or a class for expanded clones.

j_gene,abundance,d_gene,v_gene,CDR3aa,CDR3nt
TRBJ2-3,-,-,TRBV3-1,CASSPRVWPDTQYF,TGTGCCAGCAGCCCCCGGGTTTGGCCAGATACGCAGTATTTT
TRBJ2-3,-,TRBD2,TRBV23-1,CASSQSWRGTDTQYF,TGCGCCAGCAGTCAATCGTGGCGGGGGACAGATACGCAGTATTTT
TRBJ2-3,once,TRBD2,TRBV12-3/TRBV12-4,CASSKGLAGPSGSDTQYF,TGTGCCAGCAGCAAGGGGCTAGCGGGGCCATCCGGGTCAGATACGCAGTATTTT
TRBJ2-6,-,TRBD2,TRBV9,CASSGSLGRGDVLTF,TGTGCCAGCAGCGGGTCGCTTGGACGGGGGGACGTCCTGACTTTC
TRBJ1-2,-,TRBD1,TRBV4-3,CASSQDWQGGGYTF,TGCGCCAGCAGCCAAGATTGGCAGGGGGGTGGCTACACCTTC
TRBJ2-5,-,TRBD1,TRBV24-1,CATSSGRGQGRETQYF,TGTGCCACCTCCTCGGGCAGGGGGCAGGGCCGGGAGACCCAGTACTTC
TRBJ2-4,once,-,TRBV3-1,CASSQGTAGLGTGAKNIQYF,TGTGCCAGCAGCCAAGGGACGGCGGGGTTGGGCACGGGAGCCAAAAACATTCAGTACTTC
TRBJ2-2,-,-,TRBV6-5,CASGLPGGATGELFF,TGTGCCAGCGGCTTACCAGGGGGGGCAACCGGGGAGCTGTTTTTT
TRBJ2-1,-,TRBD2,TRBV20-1,CSASLERGAYSYNEQFF,TGCAGTGCCTCCCTGGAGCGGGGGGCTTATTCCTACAATGAGCAGTTCTTC
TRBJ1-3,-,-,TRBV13,CASSILRNTIYF,TGTGCCAGCAGCATCCTGCGAAACACCATATATTTT
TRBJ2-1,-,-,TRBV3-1,CASSRGTNPYNEQFF,TGTGCCAGCAGCCGGGGGACGAATCCCTACAATGAGCAGTTCTTC
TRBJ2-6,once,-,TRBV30,CAWSSGRLRSGANVLTF,TGTGCCTGGAGCTCCGGACGCCTGAGGTCTGGGGCCAACGTCCTGACTTTC
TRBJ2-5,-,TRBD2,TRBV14,CASSHDGAGVGSQYF,TGTGCCAGCAGCCATGATGGAGCGGGGGTTGGTAGCCAGTACTTC
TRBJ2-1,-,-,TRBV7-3,CASSPVGTGEGNEQFF,TGTGCCAGCAGCCCGGTGGGGACGGGAGAAGGGAATGAGCAGTTCTTC
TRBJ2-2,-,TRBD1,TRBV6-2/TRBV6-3,CASRPGGQGDTGELFF,TGTGCCAGCAGACCGGGGGGACAGGGGGACACCGGGGAGCTGTTTTTT
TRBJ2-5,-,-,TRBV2,CASRQGQWETQYF,TGTGCCAGCCGCCAAGGACAGTGGGAGACCCAGTACTTC
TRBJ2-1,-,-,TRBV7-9,CASKPGGISYNEQFF,TGTGCCAGCAAGCCCGGGGGCATATCCTACAATGAGCAGTTCTTC
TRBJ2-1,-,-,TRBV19,CASSIRRAYNEQFF,TGTGCCAGTAGTATTCGGCGGGCCTACAATGAGCAGTTCTTC
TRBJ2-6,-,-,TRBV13,CASSPREGMANVLTF,TGTGCCAGCAGCCCCAGAGAAGGGATGGCCAACGTCCTGACTTTC
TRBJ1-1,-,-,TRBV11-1,CASSHSLMNTEAFF,TGTGCCAGCAGCCACAGCCTGATGAACACTGAAGCTTTCTTT
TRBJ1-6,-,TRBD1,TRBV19,CASRRPGQGGSPLHF,TGTGCCAGTAGACGACCGGGACAGGGCGGCTCACCCCTCCACTTT
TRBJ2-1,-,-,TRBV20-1,CSARGRSGSYSTYNEQFF,TGCAGTGCTAGAGGTCGTTCAGGTAGCTACAGCACCTACAATGAGCAGTTCTTC
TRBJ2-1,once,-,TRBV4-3,CASSQEATRRNEQFF,TGCGCCAGCAGCCAAGAGGCGACTAGGCGAAATGAGCAGTTCTTC
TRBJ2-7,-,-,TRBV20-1,CSAREGPYEQYF,TGCAGTGCTAGAGAGGGACCCTACGAGCAGTACTTC
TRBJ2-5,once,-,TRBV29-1,CSVEGPVGETQYF,TGCAGCGTTGAAGGCCCTGTGGGGGAGACCCAGTACTTC
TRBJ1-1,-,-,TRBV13,CASSFSRREAFF,TGTGCCAGCAGCTTCAGCAGGAGAGAAGCTTTCTTT
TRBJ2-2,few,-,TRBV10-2,CATEDSGELFF,TGCGCTACAGAGGATAGCGGGGAGCTGTTTTTT
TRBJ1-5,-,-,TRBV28,CASRAGAPNQPQHF,TGTGCCAGCAGGGCGGGGGCCCCTAATCAGCCCCAGCATTTT
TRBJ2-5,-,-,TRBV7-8,CASSPKRRVQETQYF,TGTGCCAGCAGCCCTAAGAGACGGGTCCAAGAGACCCAGTACTTC
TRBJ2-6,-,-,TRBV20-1,CSARRGSGANVLTF,TGCAGTGCACGGAGGGGCTCTGGGGCCAACGTCCTGACTTTC
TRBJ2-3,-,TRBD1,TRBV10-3,CAIRDRGADTDTQYF,TGTGCCATCCGGGACAGGGGTGCCGACACAGATACGCAGTATTTT
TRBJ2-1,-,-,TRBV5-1,CASSLVRGGTYNEQFF,TGCGCCAGCAGCTTAGTGAGGGGCGGTACCTACAATGAGCAGTTCTTC
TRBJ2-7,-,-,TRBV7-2,CASRADPYEQYF,TGTGCCAGCAGAGCGGATCCCTACGAGCAGTACTTC
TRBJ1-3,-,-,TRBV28,CASSPDGIRKSSGNTIYF,TGTGCCAGCAGCCCGGACGGGATCCGAAAGAGCTCTGGAAACACCATATATTTT
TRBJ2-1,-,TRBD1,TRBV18,CASSEGQGVEQFF,TGTGCCAGCTCAGAGGGACAGGGGGTTGAGCAGTTCTTC
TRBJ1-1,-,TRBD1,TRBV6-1,CASSTRDRVRGMAFF,TGTGCCAGCAGTACCCGGGACAGGGTGAGGGGAATGGCTTTCTTT
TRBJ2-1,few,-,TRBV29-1,CSGGGPYNEQFF,TGCAGCGGGGGGGGGCCCTACAATGAGCAGTTCTTC
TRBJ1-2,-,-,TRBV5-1,CASSLTRANYGYTF,TGCGCCAGCAGCTTGACCAGGGCTAACTATGGCTACACCTTC
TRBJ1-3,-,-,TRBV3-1,CASSGGGMGNTIYF,TGTGCCAGCAGCGGCGGCGGAATGGGAAACACCATATATTTT
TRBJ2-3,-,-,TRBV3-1,CASSQATGRAVDTQYF,TGTGCCAGCAGCCAAGCGACAGGCCGGGCAGTAGATACGCAGTATTTT
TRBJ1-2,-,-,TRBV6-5,CASRTGELGYTF,TGTGCCAGCAGGACAGGAGAGTTGGGCTACACCTTC
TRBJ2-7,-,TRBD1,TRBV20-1,CSAPPQDQGAPYEQYF,TGCAGTGCTCCTCCCCAGGACCAGGGGGCCCCCTACGAGCAGTACTTC
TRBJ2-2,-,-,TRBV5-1,CASSLEGSARTGELFF,TGCGCCAGCAGCTTGGAAGGGTCCGCGAGGACCGGGGAGCTGTTTTTT
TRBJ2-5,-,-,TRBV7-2,CASSSTPGHGRKTQYF,TGTGCCAGCAGCTCTACTCCGGGACACGGTCGGAAGACCCAGTACTTC
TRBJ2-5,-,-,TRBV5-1,CASSPGDSQGHF,TGCGCCAGCAGCCCGGGGGACTCCCAGGGACACTTC
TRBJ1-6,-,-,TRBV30,CAFGKTYNSPLHF,TGTGCCTTCGGGAAGACCTATAATTCACCCCTCCACTTT
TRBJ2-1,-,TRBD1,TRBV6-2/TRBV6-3,CASSYPVGTAEQFF,TGTGCCAGCAGTTACCCTGTGGGGACAGCCGAGCAGTTCTTC
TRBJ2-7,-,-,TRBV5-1,CASSEGGRVYEQYF,TGCGCCAGCAGCGAAGGAGGCAGGGTTTACGAGCAGTACTTC
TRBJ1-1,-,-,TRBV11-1,CASVEGRMNTEAFF,TGTGCCAGCGTTGAGGGCAGGATGAACACTGAAGCTTTCTTT
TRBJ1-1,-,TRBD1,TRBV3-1,CASSQATGRTEAFF,TGTGCCAGCAGCCAGGCGACAGGGCGGACTGAAGCTTTCTTT
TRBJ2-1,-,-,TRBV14,CASSRQPLSQMYNEQFF,TGTGCCAGCAGCCGCCAGCCCTTATCCCAGATGTACAATGAGCAGTTCTTC
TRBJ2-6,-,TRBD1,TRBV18,CASSPLQGGANVLTF,TGTGCCAGCTCACCCTTACAGGGGGGTGCCAACGTCCTGACTTTC
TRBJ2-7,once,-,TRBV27,CASKAHGTGSSYEQYF,TGTGCCAGCAAAGCACATGGGACGGGGTCCTCCTACGAGCAGTACTTC
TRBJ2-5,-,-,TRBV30,CAWNRGAVRETQYF,TGTGCCTGGAATAGAGGGGCCGTTCGAGAGACCCAGTACTTC
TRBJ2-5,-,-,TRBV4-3,CASSQDARGLQRTQYF,TGCGCCAGCAGCCAAGATGCGCGGGGGCTTCAGCGGACCCAGTACTTC
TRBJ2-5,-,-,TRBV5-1,CASRLPSLFGETQYF,TGCGCCAGCAGGCTTCCATCCCTTTTCGGAGAGACCCAGTACTTC